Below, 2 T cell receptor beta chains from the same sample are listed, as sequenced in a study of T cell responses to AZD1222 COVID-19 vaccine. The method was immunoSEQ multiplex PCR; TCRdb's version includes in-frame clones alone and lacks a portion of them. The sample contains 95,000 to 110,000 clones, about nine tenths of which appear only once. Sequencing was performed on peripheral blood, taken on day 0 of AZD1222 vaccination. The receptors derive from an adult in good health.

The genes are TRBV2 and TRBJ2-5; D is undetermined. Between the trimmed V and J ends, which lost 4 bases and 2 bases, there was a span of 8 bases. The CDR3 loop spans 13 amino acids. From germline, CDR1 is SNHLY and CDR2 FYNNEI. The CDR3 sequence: CASSGGYQETQYF. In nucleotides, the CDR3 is TGTGCCAGCAGTGGGGGTTATCAAGAGACCCAGTACTTC.

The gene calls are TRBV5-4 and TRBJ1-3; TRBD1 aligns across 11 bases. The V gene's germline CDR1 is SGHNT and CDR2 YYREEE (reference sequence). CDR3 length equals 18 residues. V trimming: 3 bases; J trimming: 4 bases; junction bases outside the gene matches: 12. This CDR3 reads CASSSLPGQGARGNTIYF. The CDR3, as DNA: TGTGCCAGCAGCTCGCTACCCGGACAGGGGGCGAGGGGAAACACCATATATTTT. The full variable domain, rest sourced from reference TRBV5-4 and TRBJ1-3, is ETGVTQSPTHLIKTRGQQVTLRCSSQSGHNTVSWYQQALGQGPQFIFQYYREEENGRGNFPPRFSGLQFPNYSSELNVNALELDDSALYLCASSSLPGQGARGNTIYFGEGSWLTVV.